This TCR beta chain was obtained from a study of T cell responses to AZD1222 COVID-19 vaccine. CDR1 and CDR2 (germline): LNHDA, SQIVND (reference sequence). The CDR3 has 13 amino acids. V was cut by 1 base and J by 10 bases, with 13 bases left in between. Produced via immunoSEQ multiplex PCR; TCRdb's table is partial and in-frame only. The data show around 150,000 clones, with about nine tenths seen just once and roughly 5% held by the top ten. This clone was observed once. The chain couples TRBV19 to TRBJ1-1; perhaps TRBD1 as D (6 bases). The sample in question was peripheral blood, obtained on day 0 of AZD1222 vaccination. This receptor was identified in an adult in good health. The DNA of the CDR3 is TGTGCCAGTAGTATAGGAGGCAGGGGACCAGCTTTCTTT. Translation: CASSIGGRGPAFF.